What follows describes a single TCR beta chain. The junction shows a germline mismatch at one end, possibly a read error. This sample is part of a study of blood T cell repertoires in COVID-19. This CDR3 has 15 residues. The germline gives CDR1 LNHNV, CDR2 YYDKDF (reference sequence). In the authors' workflow: Reference gene primer amplification gave estimated nucleated cell counts. The data were produced by immunoSEQ multiplex PCR, yet TCRdb's version contains in-frame clones alone and is incomplete. That table is the source of V, J and clone size, and D and trimming were worked out from the DNA. The table includes 90,000 to 110,000 clones, roughly 85% detected once.

This chain links TRBV15 with TRBJ1-1, with TRBD1 matching over 7 bases. The TCR comes from a woman aged 55 to 70 with acute or convalescent COVID-19. Sequenced: peripheral blood. In DNA, the CDR3 is TGTGCCACCAACAGAGATCGAGGGGGCGGCACTGAAGCTTTCTTT. Protein: CATNRDRGGGTEAFF. Supplemented by reference TRBV15 and TRBJ1-1, the full variable domain reads DAMVIQNPRYQVTQFGKPVTLSCSQTLNHNVMYWYQQKSSQAPKLLFHYYDKDFNNEADTPDNFQSRRPNTSFCFLDIRSPGLGDTAMYLCATNRDRGGGTEAFFGQGTRLTVV.